A selection of T cell receptor beta chains follows, all from one sample in a study of cytomegalovirus exposure and HLA in healthy donors. The protocol was immunoSEQ multiplex PCR, while the TCRdb copy is restricted to in-frame clones and leaves out a portion. This table holds roughly 60,000 clones, approximately 95% found once. The sample taken for sequencing was PBMCs. These receptors were taken from a woman aged 18 to 35 in good health and CMV-seropositive. CDR3s include the opening cysteine and the closing phenylalanine or tryptophan. A D gene is named only where the DNA matches it firmly. Rows may omit the clone size; those that give it use once, few, many or a size class.

clone size | J gene | V gene | D gene | CDR3 DNA | CDR3 protein
NA | TRBJ2-7 | TRBV27 | NA | TGTGCCAGCAGTTTTTCTATCGGTGAGCAGTACTTC | CASSFSIGEQYF
NA | TRBJ2-2 | TRBV7-3 | TRBD1 | TGTGCCAGCAGCCAACAGGGGGGAACCGGGGAGCTGTTTTTT | CASSQQGGTGELFF
once | TRBJ1-1 | TRBV4-1 | NA | TGCGCCAGCAGCCAAGTAGGAGGCCATGGCACTGAAGCTTTCTTT | CASSQVGGHGTEAFF
NA | TRBJ2-7 | TRBV19 | TRBD2 | TGTGCCAGTAGGCCGGCTAGCGGGAGTGGCGAGCAGTACTTC | CASRPASGSGEQYF
once | TRBJ1-2 | TRBV4-3 | NA | TGCGCCAGCAGCCAAGATCTGGACAGTCCTCACTATGGCTACACCTTC | CASSQDLDSPHYGYTF
NA | TRBJ2-1 | TRBV9 | NA | TGTGCCAGCAGCGTAGAAGAAGGGAGGGGGGCCGACAATGAGCAGTTCTTC | CASSVEEGRGADNEQFF
NA | TRBJ2-7 | TRBV30 | TRBD2 | TGTGCCTGGAGCATGGGACTAACCTACGAGCAGTACTTC | CAWSMGLTYEQYF
once | TRBJ2-1 | TRBV12-5 | TRBD2 | TGTGCTAGTGGTTTGACCCAAATAGCGGGAGGGCCGGCTGAGCAGTTCTTC | CASGLTQIAGGPAEQFF
NA | TRBJ2-3 | TRBV30 | NA | TGTGCCTGGAGTGTCGGGGAGTATTCGCAGTATTTT | CAWSVGEYSQYF
NA | TRBJ1-1 | TRBV5-4 | TRBD1 | TGTGCCAGCAGCTTGGCTCGTGGGACAGGGGACACTGAAGCTTTCTTT | CASSLARGTGDTEAFF
NA | TRBJ2-5 | TRBV6-1 | TRBD2 | TGTGCCAGCAGTGTCTTTGCGGGGGTCCAAGAGACCCAGTACTTC | CASSVFAGVQETQYF
NA | TRBJ1-4 | TRBV7-8 | NA | TGTGCCAGCAGCTTAGAATTCCACCATGAGGTGTTTTTT | CASSLEFHHEVFF
NA | TRBJ2-1 | TRBV25-1 | NA | TGTGCCAGCAGTGCCAACTTGGAGATCGGGCAGTTCTTC | CASSANLEIGQFF
NA | TRBJ2-5 | TRBV7-6 | TRBD2 | TGTGCCAGCAGCTTATACGGGGGGGCCCAAGAGACCCAGTACTTC | CASSLYGGAQETQYF
NA | TRBJ2-1 | TRBV7-8 | TRBD2 | TGTGCCAGCTGGGAGGGCCTCAATGAGCAGTTCTTC | CASWEGLNEQFF
NA | TRBJ1-1 | TRBV6-5 | NA | TGTGCCAGCAGTCCCGCGGGGAACACTGAAGCTTTCTTT | CASSPAGNTEAFF
NA | TRBJ1-4 | TRBV5-1 | NA | TGCGCCAGCAGCCTTTACACCGATAATGAAAAACTGTTTTTT | CASSLYTDNEKLFF
NA | TRBJ1-4 | TRBV28 | NA | TGTGCCAGCAGTTCCTCTAATGAAAAACTGTTTTTT | CASSSSNEKLFF
NA | TRBJ2-3 | TRBV6-1 | NA | TGTGCCAGCAGTGAAGCGGGGGCGGCCCCATTGTTGTATTTT | CASSEAGAAPLLYF
NA | TRBJ2-2 | TRBV19 | NA | TGTGCCAGTAGTACGGACAAAAAGATGGGCACCGGGGAGCTGTTTTTT | CASSTDKKMGTGELFF
NA | TRBJ2-7 | TRBV5-6 | NA | TGTGCCAGCAGCCCAAATCCGACGGGGGAGCAGTACTTC | CASSPNPTGEQYF
NA | TRBJ2-1 | TRBV10-2 | TRBD2 | TGCGCCAGCAGTAGCGGGAGGAATCACAATGAGCAGTTCTTC | CASSSGRNHNEQFF
NA | TRBJ2-7 | TRBV30 | TRBD2 | TGTGCCTGGAGTGTCAGCGGGAATTACGAGCAGTACTTC | CAWSVSGNYEQYF
NA | TRBJ1-6 | TRBV7-2 | NA | TGTGCCAGCAGCTTCAGGGCTATGGGCAATTCACCCCTCCACTTT | CASSFRAMGNSPLHF
NA | TRBJ2-3 | TRBV5-6 | NA | TGTGCCAGCAGCCCACAAGGACACCTCACAGATACGCAGTATTTT | CASSPQGHLTDTQYF
NA | TRBJ2-3 | TRBV19 | TRBD1 | TGTGCCAGTAGTATAGGGGGGACAGGTGGTGGAGATACGCAGTATTTT | CASSIGGTGGGDTQYF
NA | TRBJ1-1 | TRBV30 | NA | TGTGCCTGGAGCGGTGGAGGGACCGTGAACACTGAAGCTTTCTTT | CAWSGGGTVNTEAFF
few | TRBJ2-7 | TRBV27 | TRBD2 | TGTGCCAGCAGTCTCCATAGTAGCGGGAGACCCTACGAGCAGTACTTC | CASSLHSSGRPYEQYF
NA | TRBJ1-5 | TRBV6-1 | NA | TGTGCCAGCAACCTAAGAGGGAGCAATCAGCCCCAGCATTTT | CASNLRGSNQPQHF
few | TRBJ2-6 | TRBV15 | NA | TGTGCCACCAGCAGAGATCGGGGCTCTGGGGCCAACGTCCTGACTTTC | CATSRDRGSGANVLTF
NA | TRBJ2-3 | TRBV9 | NA | TGTGCCAGCAGCGTAGAAGGACTCAGCACAGATACGCAGTATTTT | CASSVEGLSTDTQYF
NA | TRBJ2-1 | TRBV19 | TRBD1 | TGTGCCAGCACAGGGGCCCTCTACAATGAGCAGTTCTTC | CASTGALYNEQFF
NA | TRBJ2-2 | TRBV2 | NA | TGTGCCAGCAGTGAAGCGGCGGCTGCCCTTAACACCGGGGAGCTGTTTTTT | CASSEAAAALNTGELFF
NA | TRBJ2-7 | TRBV5-1 | NA | TGCGCCAGCAGCTTCCTCGCCAGCGGAAAAGGCTACGAGCAGTACTTC | CASSFLASGKGYEQYF
NA | TRBJ2-7 | TRBV28 | NA | TGTGCCAGCAGTCCGGAGGTGCGGGTCCTACGTTGGCAGTACTTC | CASSPEVRVLRWQYF
NA | TRBJ1-2 | TRBV11-2 | TRBD1 | TGTGCCAGCAGCTTACGGACAGGGGGCGGCTACACCTTC | CASSLRTGGGYTF
NA | TRBJ1-2 | TRBV19 | NA | TGTGCCAGTAGTACGACAGGCTACAACGGCTACACCTTC | CASSTTGYNGYTF
NA | TRBJ2-7 | TRBV27 | NA | TGTGCCAGCAGGGCTTTCGGGGGGCTCTACGAGCAGTACTTC | CASRAFGGLYEQYF
NA | TRBJ2-7 | TRBV4-2 | TRBD2 | TGTGCCAGCAGCCTAACCCTGGGAAGCGGGAGTGTCTACGAGCAGTACTTC | CASSLTLGSGSVYEQYF
NA | TRBJ2-1 | TRBV7-3 | NA | TGTGCCAGCAGCTTTGTTGCGGGTAATGAGCAGTTCTTC | CASSFVAGNEQFF
NA | TRBJ2-1 | TRBV11-3 | NA | TGTGCCAGCAGCTTAGGACAGGATGAGCAGTTCTTC | CASSLGQDEQFF
NA | TRBJ2-7 | TRBV4-3 | NA | TGCGCCAGCAGCCAGTCGAGCGGGTCCATCTACGAGCAGTACTTC | CASSQSSGSIYEQYF
NA | TRBJ1-1 | TRBV28 | NA | TGTGCCAGCAGCCCAGGGGCGAACACTGAAGCTTTCTTT | CASSPGANTEAFF
NA | TRBJ2-3 | TRBV9 | TRBD2 | TGTGCCAGCAGCGTGCCGGGCGGGGGGGCAGTGAATACGCAGTATTTT | CASSVPGGGAVNTQYF
NA | TRBJ2-2 | TRBV6-5 | TRBD2 | TGTGCCAGCAGCTACACTAGCGGTTTTGGCACCGGGGAGCTGTTTTTT | CASSYTSGFGTGELFF
NA | TRBJ2-7 | TRBV28 | NA | TGTGCCAGCAGCCGGCCGCCAGGCTACGAGCAGTACTTC | CASSRPPGYEQYF
once | TRBJ2-1 | TRBV12-5 | TRBD2 | TGTGCTAGTGGTTTGGAAAGACTAGCGGGGAGTGTCTACAATGAGCAGTTCTTC | CASGLERLAGSVYNEQFF
NA | TRBJ2-3 | TRBV2 | TRBD2 | TGTGCCAGCAGTTTGACTAGCGGATACACAGATACGCAGTATTTT | CASSLTSGYTDTQYF
NA | TRBJ2-1 | TRBV29-1 | TRBD1 | TGCAGCGTTACACAAACAGGGGGCGGTGAGCAGTTCTTC | CSVTQTGGGEQFF
NA | TRBJ2-2 | TRBV18 | NA | TGTGCCAGCTCACCGTCCCATTCGGAGGTCACCGGGGAGCTGTTTTTT | CASSPSHSEVTGELFF
NA | TRBJ2-3 | TRBV9 | NA | TGTGCCAGCAGCGTAGGTGGGGTAGCGCCAGATACGCAGTATTTT | CASSVGGVAPDTQYF
NA | TRBJ2-3 | TRBV7-3 | TRBD2 | TGTGCCAGCAGCTTACGGCGTGCCACGGGGACTAGCGGAGGGGGTACGCAGTATTTT | CASSLRRATGTSGGGTQYF
NA | TRBJ2-1 | TRBV27 | TRBD1 | TGTGCCAGCAGTTCGGCCCCGGGACAGGGGGCAAATGAGCAGTTCTTC | CASSSAPGQGANEQFF
NA | TRBJ2-3 | TRBV11-3 | NA | TGTGCCAGCAGCTTAGTGGGGGGACCCACAGATACGCAGTATTTT | CASSLVGGPTDTQYF
once | TRBJ2-7 | TRBV13 | NA | TGTGCCAGCAGCCCCGGGTCCTACGAGCAGTACTTC | CASSPGSYEQYF
NA | TRBJ2-7 | TRBV11-1 | TRBD2 | TGTGCCAGCAGCTTACCTAGCGGGAGGGGGCTTTACGAGCAGTACTTC | CASSLPSGRGLYEQYF
NA | TRBJ2-1 | TRBV7-2 | NA | TGTGCCAGCAGCTTACCACCAGGGTTCAATGAGCAGTTCTTC | CASSLPPGFNEQFF